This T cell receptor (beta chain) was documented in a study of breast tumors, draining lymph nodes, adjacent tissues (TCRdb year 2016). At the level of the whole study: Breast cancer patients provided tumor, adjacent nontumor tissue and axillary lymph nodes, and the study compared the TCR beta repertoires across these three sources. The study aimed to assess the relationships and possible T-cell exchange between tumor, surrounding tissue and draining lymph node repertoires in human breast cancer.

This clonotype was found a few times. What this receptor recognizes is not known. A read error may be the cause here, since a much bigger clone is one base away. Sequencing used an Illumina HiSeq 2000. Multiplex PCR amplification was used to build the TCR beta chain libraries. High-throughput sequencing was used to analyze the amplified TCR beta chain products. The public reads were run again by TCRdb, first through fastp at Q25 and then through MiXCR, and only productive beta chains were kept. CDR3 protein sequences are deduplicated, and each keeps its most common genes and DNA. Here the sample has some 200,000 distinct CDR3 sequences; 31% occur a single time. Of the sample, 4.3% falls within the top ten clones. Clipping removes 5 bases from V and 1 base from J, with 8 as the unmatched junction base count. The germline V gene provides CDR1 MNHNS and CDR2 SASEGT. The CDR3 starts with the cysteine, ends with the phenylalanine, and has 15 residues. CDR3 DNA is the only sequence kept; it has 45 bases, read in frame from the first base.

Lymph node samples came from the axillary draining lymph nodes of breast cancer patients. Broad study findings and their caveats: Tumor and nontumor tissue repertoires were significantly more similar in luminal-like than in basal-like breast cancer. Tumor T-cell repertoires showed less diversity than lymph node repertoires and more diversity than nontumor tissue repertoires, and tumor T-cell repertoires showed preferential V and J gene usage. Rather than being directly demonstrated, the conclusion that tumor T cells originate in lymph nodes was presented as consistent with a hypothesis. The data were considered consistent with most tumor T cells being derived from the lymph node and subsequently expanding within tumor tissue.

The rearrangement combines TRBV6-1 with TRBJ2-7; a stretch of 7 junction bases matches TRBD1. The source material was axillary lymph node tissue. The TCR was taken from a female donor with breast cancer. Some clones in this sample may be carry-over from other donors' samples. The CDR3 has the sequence CASSLTGLLSYEQYF. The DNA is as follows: TGTGCCAGCAGTCTGACAGGGCTACTGTCCTACGAGCAGTACTTC.